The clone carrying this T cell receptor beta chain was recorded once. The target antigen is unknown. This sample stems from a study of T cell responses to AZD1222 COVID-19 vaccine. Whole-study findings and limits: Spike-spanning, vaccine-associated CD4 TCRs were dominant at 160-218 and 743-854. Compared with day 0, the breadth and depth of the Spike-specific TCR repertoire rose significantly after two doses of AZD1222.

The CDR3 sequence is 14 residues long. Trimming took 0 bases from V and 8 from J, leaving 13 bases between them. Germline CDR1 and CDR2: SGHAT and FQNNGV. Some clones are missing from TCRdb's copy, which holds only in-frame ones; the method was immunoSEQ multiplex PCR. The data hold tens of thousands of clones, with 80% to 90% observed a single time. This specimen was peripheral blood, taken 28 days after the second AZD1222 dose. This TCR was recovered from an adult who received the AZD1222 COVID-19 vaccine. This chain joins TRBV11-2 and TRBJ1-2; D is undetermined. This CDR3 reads CASSLERSGGGYTF. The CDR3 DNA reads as TGTGCCAGCAGCTTAGAACGTTCGGGTGGCGGCTACACCTTC.